These 23 T cell receptor beta chains were all obtained from the same sample, sequenced in a study of cytomegalovirus exposure and HLA in healthy donors. Primers for the PCR totalled 60 Vbeta and 13 Jbeta. TCRdb's table, derived via immunoSEQ multiplex PCR, lists solely in-frame clones and lacks some. Here the sample spans approximately 130,000 clones, approximately 87% being singletons. The material sequenced was PBMCs. The receptor source for this set is a woman under 40 in good health and CMV-seronegative.

This clone was recorded once. The genes are TRBV28 and TRBJ1-3; tentatively, D is TRBD1 (5 bases). V shed 5 bases and J shed 1 base, with 12 bases lying between them. This CDR3 spans 15 amino acids. Germline V gene sequence: CDR1 MDHEN, CDR2 SYDVKM. The CDR3 sequence is CASSTTPGSGNTIYF. DNA of the CDR3: TGTGCCAGCAGTACAACCCCAGGGTCTGGAAACACCATATATTTT.

V gene TRBV11-2 combines with J gene TRBJ2-7, with TRBD2 matching over 11 bases. The CDR3 length is 15 residues. Germline V gene lookup returns CDR1 SGHAT and CDR2 FQNNGV. The junction had 5 bases not matched to a gene; V was cut back by 5 bases and J by 2 bases. CDR3 DNA sequence: TGTGCCAGCAGCGCCTATAGCGGGGGGGCCTACGAGCAGTACTTC. Translation gives CASSAYSGGAYEQYF.

This clone showed up just a few times. The chain couples TRBV6-6 to TRBJ1-4, with a weak D call TRBD1 (5 bases). The V gene lost 5 bases and the J gene lost 7 bases, with 11 bases spanning the gap. The CDR3 totals 13 residues. Per germline, CDR1 MNHNY and CDR2 SVGAGI (reference sequence). Here the CDR3 reads CASSPPGGEKLFF. DNA of the CDR3: TGTGCCAGCAGTCCCCCCGGGGGTGAAAAACTGTTTTTT.

The sample holds a few counts of this clone. This sequence joins TRBV7-9 and TRBJ1-1; D is unresolved. The germline gives CDR1 SEHNR, CDR2 FQNEAQ (reference sequence). Trimming left V 3 bases short and J 9 bases short, with 8 bases between. This CDR3 has 11 residues. DNA for the CDR3: TGTGCCAGCAGCTTCGGGAGTCAAGCTTTCTTT. Translated: CASSFGSQAFF.

The chain combines TRBV7-9 with TRBJ2-5; maybe TRBD1 (5 bases). The CDR3 covers 14 residues. Germline V gene sequence: CDR1 SEHNR, CDR2 FQNEAQ (reference sequence). Trimming cost V 0 bases and J 3 bases, with 8 bases left between them. The CDR3 DNA reads TGTGCCAGCAGCTTAGCTCTAGGGGAAGAGACCCAGTACTTC. This encodes CASSLALGEETQYF.

The rearrangement links TRBV10-3 to TRBJ1-2; 7 bases map to TRBD1. The CDR3 is 16 amino acids. From germline, CDR1 is ENHRY and CDR2 SYGVKD. V shed 5 bases, J shed 8 bases, and the junction held 17 bases outside the gene matches. Written as DNA, the CDR3 is TGTGCCATCAGTCGGGCGCTTGCCAGGGGGGTTGAGGGCTACACCTTC. As protein: CAISRALARGVEGYTF.

The V gene is TRBV6-1, the J gene TRBJ2-2, with D perhaps TRBD2 (6 bases). Germline assignment: CDR1 MNHNS and CDR2 SASEGT. The CDR3 totals 14 residues. Trimming shortened V by 7 bases and J by 4 bases, and 13 bases separated the two germline ends. The CDR3 here is CASITSTSTGELFF. The CDR3 nucleotides read TGTGCCAGCATCACTAGCACATCCACCGGGGAGCTGTTTTTT.

V is TRBV2 and J is TRBJ2-3, with 13 bases fitting TRBD2. Per germline, CDR1 SNHLY and CDR2 FYNNEI. There are 15 residues in the CDR3. Losses at the gene ends were 6 bases for V and 6 bases for J; bases not matched to a gene: 6. The DNA for the CDR3 is TGTGCCAGCAGCTCCGGGACTAGCGGGACTGATACGCAGTATTTT. Translated, it gives CASSSGTSGTDTQYF.

The rearrangement joins TRBV6-1 to TRBJ2-5; TRBD1 is a possible D gene (6 bases). The assigned J gene may be wrong: the sequence end matches TRBJ2-7 better. This CDR3 is 11 amino acids long. Germline V gives CDR1 MNHNS, CDR2 SASEGT. This chain's CDR3 is CASAGAGEQYF. The CDR3 DNA reads as TGTGCCAGCGCAGGGGCTGGCGAGCAGTACTTC.

This clone was detected only a few times. V is TRBV28 and J is TRBJ1-5; TRBD1 matches at 8 bases. V lost 7 bases, J lost 2 bases, and 10 bases stayed unmatched. Germline-derived CDR1 and CDR2 are MDHEN and SYDVKM. The CDR3 covers 16 residues. The chain's CDR3 is CASTHDRGGGNQPQHF. CDR3 nucleotides: TGTGCCAGCACTCACGACAGGGGAGGGGGCAATCAGCCCCAGCATTTT.

The rearrangement links TRBV7-8 to TRBJ2-2; 7 bases line up with TRBD1. CDR1 SGHVS and CDR2 FQNEAQ come from the germline V gene. V trimming: 6 bases; J trimming: 4 bases; junction bases outside the gene matches: 5. CDR3 size: 14 residues. CDR3 DNA: TGTGCCAGCAGGCAAGCAGGGGGCACCGGGGAGCTGTTTTTT. It translates to CASRQAGGTGELFF.

The chain employs TRBV10-3 and TRBJ2-5, with D possibly TRBD2 on 6 matching bases. CDR3 length: 15 amino acids. Per the germline V gene, CDR1 is ENHRY and CDR2 is SYGVKD. Trimming shortened V by 3 bases and J by 5 bases, and 16 bases separated the two germline ends. The CDR3 protein is CAISDLGGMMETQYF. DNA for the CDR3: TGTGCCATCAGTGACCTTGGGGGGATGATGGAGACCCAGTACTTC.

J is TRBJ1-2 and V is TRBV5-1; no reliable D call. The ends were cut back, 0 bases at V and 1 base at J, with 4 bases in the middle. This CDR3 comprises 13 residues. Germline CDR1 SGHRS, CDR2 YFSETQ. The CDR3 DNA is TGCGCCAGCAGCTTGGGTCGTAACTATGGCTACACCTTC. Translating gives CASSLGRNYGYTF.

V is TRBV9 and J is TRBJ1-3; D gene unclear. The CDR3 extends over 14 amino acids. V dropped 0 bases and J dropped 9 bases, with 13 bases sitting between them. Germline values: CDR1 SGDLS, CDR2 YYNGEE. The DNA for the CDR3 is TGTGCCAGCAGCGTAGAGGAGGACCGGCGCACCATATATTTT. Its translation: CASSVEEDRRTIYF.

The V and J genes are TRBV28 and TRBJ2-7; a possible D gene is TRBD2 (6 bases). The V gene's germline CDR1 is MDHEN and CDR2 SYDVKM. This CDR3 region has 14 residues. V was pared by 5 bases and J by 0 bases, with 11 bases between. The CDR3 coding sequence is TGTGCCAGCAGTATTAGCGGTTACTCCTACGAGCAGTACTTC. Amino acids: CASSISGYSYEQYF.

CDR3 sequence (DNA): TGTGCCTGGAGTGTGAGTAGCGTGAACAATGAGCAGTTCTTC. Amino acid sequence: CAWSVSSVNNEQFF. The gene calls are TRBV30 and TRBJ2-1; D perhaps matches TRBD2 (5 bases). Trimming left V 0 bases short and J 5 bases short, with 11 bases between. This CDR3 region has 14 residues. Germline values: CDR1 GTSNPN, CDR2 SVGIG (reference sequence).

The chain couples TRBV21-1 to TRBJ1-5; the table's D call, TRBD1, was not checked against the DNA. TRBV21-1 is a listed pseudogene. This CDR3 contains 20 residues. In DNA, the CDR3 is TGTGCCAGCAGCAAGGAGAACAGGGGCCTAAACGGGGCCCTCCCTCAGCCCCAGCATTTT. Protein: CASSKENRGLNGALPQPQHF.

This chain uses TRBV7-9 with TRBJ1-2; 7 bases line up with TRBD1. From germline, CDR1 is SEHNR and CDR2 FQNEAQ (reference sequence). This CDR3 comprises 13 residues. The trim removed 7 bases at V and 4 bases at J, leaving 6 bases unmatched. The CDR3 DNA reads TGTGCCAGCAAAGCCCCAGGGGGCTATGGCTACACCTTC. Translating it yields CASKAPGGYGYTF.

The gene calls are TRBV7-2 and TRBJ2-5; 9 nucleotides align to TRBD2. The CDR3 has 16 amino acids. V gave up 5 bases and J gave up 2 bases; unmatched junction bases: 9. Germline lookup yields CDR1 SGHTA and CDR2 FQGNSA. CDR3 bases: TGTGCCAGCAGCGAAAGGACTAGCGCAATACAAGAGACCCAGTACTTC. It yields the protein CASSERTSAIQETQYF.

The V gene is TRBV29-1, the J gene TRBJ2-4; 8 bases are shared with TRBD2. Trimming at V came to 2 bases and at J to 5 bases, leaving 2 bases not matched to a gene. Germline V gene lookup returns CDR1 SQVTM and CDR2 ANQGSEA. This CDR3 contains 13 residues. The DNA for the CDR3 is TGCAGCGTTGAACGGCGGGAGGAAAACATTCAGTACTTC. Amino acid sequence: CSVERREENIQYF.

The chain combines TRBV7-9 with TRBJ2-3; 8 bases are shared with TRBD2. V was clipped by 10 bases and J by 2 bases; unmatched bases: 14. In germline, CDR1 is SEHNR, CDR2 FQNEAQ (reference sequence). This CDR3 region has 16 residues. CDR3 DNA sequence: TGTGCCACCCATGGCCCAGCGGGAGACAACACAGATACGCAGTATTTT. Translation: CATHGPAGDNTDTQYF.

The chain couples TRBV7-9 to TRBJ1-5, with 8 bases that match TRBD1. Trimming took 5 bases from V and 2 from J; bases not matched to a gene: 8. The CDR3 sequence is 16 residues long. Germline-derived CDR1 and CDR2 are SEHNR and FQNEAQ (reference sequence). The DNA of the CDR3 is TGTGCCAGCAGCCTTGACAGGGGTGATGGCAATCAGCCCCAGCATTTT. Protein product: CASSLDRGDGNQPQHF.

V is TRBV5-6 and J is TRBJ1-1; no firm D call. V was cut by 2 bases and J by 0 bases, with 11 bases left in between. The CDR3 runs to 15 residues. The germline V gene has CDR1 SGHDT and CDR2 YYEEEE. CDR3 sequence: CASSFQATMNTEAFF. For the CDR3, the DNA is TGTGCCAGCAGCTTTCAGGCGACTATGAACACTGAAGCTTTCTTT.